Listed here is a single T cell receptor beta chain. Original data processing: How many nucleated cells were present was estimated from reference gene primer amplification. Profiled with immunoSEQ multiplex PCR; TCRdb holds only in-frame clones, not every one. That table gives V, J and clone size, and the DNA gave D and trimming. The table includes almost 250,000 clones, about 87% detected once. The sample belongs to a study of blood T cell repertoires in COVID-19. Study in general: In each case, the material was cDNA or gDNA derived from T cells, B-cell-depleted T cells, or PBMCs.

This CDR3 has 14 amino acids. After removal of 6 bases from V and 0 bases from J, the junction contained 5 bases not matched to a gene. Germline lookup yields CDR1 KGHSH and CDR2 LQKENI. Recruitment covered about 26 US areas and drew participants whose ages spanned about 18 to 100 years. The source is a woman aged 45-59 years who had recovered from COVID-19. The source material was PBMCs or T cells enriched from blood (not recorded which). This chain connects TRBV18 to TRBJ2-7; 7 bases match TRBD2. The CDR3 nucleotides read TGTGCCAGCTCCGTCGGGACTAACTCCTACGAGCAGTACTTC. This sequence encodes CASSVGTNSYEQYF.